Presented here are 3 T cell receptor beta chains from one specimen sequenced in a study of blood T cell repertoires in COVID-19. The protocol was immunoSEQ multiplex PCR, while the TCRdb copy is restricted to in-frame clones and leaves out a portion. The table lists 240,000 or so clones, more than 85% of them singletons, with 8% to 10% in the top ten. The sample was PBMCs or T cells enriched from blood (not recorded which). All receptors derive from a man aged 40-49 years who had recovered from COVID-19.

The chain recombines TRBV7-9 with TRBJ2-7; 8 nucleotides align to TRBD2. The CDR3 is made up of 14 amino acids. Per germline, CDR1 SEHNR and CDR2 FQNEAQ (reference sequence). With V trimmed by 3 bases and J by 6 bases, 7 bases remained unmatched. The CDR3 loop reads CASSFPGLGGEQYF. The CDR3 DNA sequence: TGTGCCAGCAGCTTCCCGGGACTAGGCGGCGAGCAGTACTTC. The variable domain in full, completed from reference TRBV7-9 and TRBJ2-7, reads DTGVSQNPRHKITKRGQNVTFRCDPISEHNRLYWYRQTLGQGPEFLTYFQNEAQLEKSRLLSDRFSAERPKGSFSTLEIQRTEQGDSAMYLCASSFPGLGGEQYFGPGTRLTVT.

The chain combines TRBV5-6 with TRBJ2-5; a weak D match, TRBD1 (5 bases). Germline V lookup: CDR1 SGHDT, CDR2 YYEEEE. The germline V and J ends were trimmed by 0 bases and 5 bases, with 8 bases remaining between them. This CDR3 is built from 13 residues. The CDR3 here is CASSLAPGETQYF. The CDR3, as DNA: TGTGCCAGCAGCTTGGCCCCAGGGGAGACCCAGTACTTC.

In this sample, this clone turned up once. The V and J genes are TRBV7-3 and TRBJ1-5; D remains ambiguous. V dropped 5 bases and J dropped 3 bases, with 8 bases sitting between them. The CDR3 loop spans 13 amino acids. Germline loops: CDR1 SGHTA, CDR2 FQGTGA. CDR3: CASSLSPNQPQHF. CDR3 DNA: TGTGCCAGCAGCCTATCACCCAATCAGCCCCAGCATTTT.